Below, 16 T cell receptor beta chains from the same sample are listed, as sequenced in a study of blood T cells in healthy people across ages. A second PCR of 7 to 11 cycles used a sample-barcoded 5' primer and a J-beta primer mix. TCRdb recomputed calls from the 5' RACE reads with MiXCR, one row per CDR3 protein. Counted here are roughly 1.7 million distinct CDR3 sequences, about 32% occurring once; the ten biggest clones make up over 9%. Sequencing used blood. The origin of the receptors is a woman aged 25 to 39 in good health.

CDR3 residues: CASSFTSDYEQYF. The CDR3 region has the DNA TGTGCCAGCAGCTTTACTAGCGACTACGAGCAGTACTTC. The rearrangement uses TRBV7-9 and TRBJ2-7; 7 positions match TRBD2. There are 13 residues in the CDR3. V lost 3 bases and J lost 3; bases outside the gene matches: 2. Germline V lookup: CDR1 SEHNR, CDR2 FQNEAQ (reference sequence).

The chain uses TRBV20-1 and TRBJ2-7, with TRBD2 identical over 9 bases. Trimming took 6 bases from V and 3 from J; bases not matched to a gene: 6. Germline V gives CDR1 DFQATT, CDR2 SNEGSKA (reference sequence). This CDR3 comprises 13 residues. This CDR3 reads CSATLAGYYEQYF. As DNA, the CDR3 is TGCAGTGCAACACTAGCGGGCTACTACGAGCAGTACTTC.

The rearrangement uses TRBV20-1 and TRBJ1-2; 9 bases align to TRBD1. V gave up 2 bases and J gave up 5 bases; unmatched junction bases: 3. Germline values: CDR1 DFQATT, CDR2 SNEGSKA (reference sequence). The CDR3 totals 13 residues. This CDR3 reads CSARTGTGYGYTF. The DNA of the CDR3 is TGCAGTGCTAGAACGGGGACAGGGTATGGCTACACCTTC.

This clonotype was detected a few times. The chain links TRBV5-6 to TRBJ2-5, with a possible D match to TRBD2 (6 bases). Between the trimmed V and J ends, which lost 1 base and 2 bases, there was a span of 15 bases. The CDR3 has 16 residues. Germline V gene data show CDR1 as SGHDT and CDR2 as YYEEEE. The chain's CDR3 is CASSLYGGAIQETQYF. The CDR3 DNA follows: TGTGCCAGCAGCTTGTACGGCGGGGCCATTCAAGAGACCCAGTACTTC.

This sequence joins TRBV20-1 and TRBJ2-7; 9 bases align to TRBD1. V gave up 3 bases and J gave up 4 bases; unmatched junction bases: 10. The CDR3 contains 15 residues. Per the germline V gene, CDR1 is DFQATT and CDR2 is SNEGSKA (reference sequence). The CDR3 DNA reads as TGCAGTGCTAGTCTCAGACAGGGGGGAAAATACGAGCAGTACTTC. Protein sequence: CSASLRQGGKYEQYF.

This clonotype showed up just a few times. The chain employs TRBV3-1 and TRBJ2-5; D is tentatively TRBD1 or TRBD2 (5 bases each). The V end lost 5 bases, the J end lost 0 bases, and 10 bases lay between the germline ends. This CDR3 has 14 residues. CDR1 is LGHDT, CDR2 YNNKEL, per germline (reference sequence). CDR3 protein: CASSGGVYQETQYF. DNA of the CDR3: TGTGCCAGCAGCGGGGGAGTGTACCAAGAGACCCAGTACTTC.

This clonotype was observed a few times. The J gene is TRBJ1-1, the V gene TRBV29-1; unclear D gene. Per the germline V gene, CDR1 is SQVTM and CDR2 is ANQGSEA. V was trimmed by 1 base and J by 2 bases, leaving 2 bases between them. There are 11 residues in the CDR3. This CDR3 is CSVEANTEAFF. In DNA, the CDR3 is TGCAGCGTTGAAGCTAACACTGAAGCTTTCTTT.

This clonotype was picked up many times. CDR3 residues: CASKGGGETQYF. CDR3 coding DNA: TGTGCCAGCAAGGGGGGCGGGGAGACCCAGTACTTC. The chain has TRBV6-5 and TRBJ2-5; D is perhaps TRBD1 or TRBD2 (6 bases each). The germline gives CDR1 MNHEY, CDR2 SVGAGI. The V end lost 7 bases, the J end lost 5 bases, and 11 bases lay between the germline ends. CDR3 size: 12 residues.

This clonotype was seen a few times. The chain is built from TRBV3-1 and TRBJ1-1; D gene ambiguous. The germline V and J ends were trimmed by 0 bases and 1 base, with 18 bases remaining between them. From germline, CDR1 is LGHDT and CDR2 YNNKEL (reference sequence). CDR3 length: 18 amino acids. CDR3 bases: TGTGCCAGCAGCCAAGACCCATGGGGAGGACGGAGGAACACTGAAGCTTTCTTT. This encodes CASSQDPWGGRRNTEAFF.

The chain has TRBV10-3 and TRBJ1-3, with TRBD1 identical over 7 bases. Germline loops: CDR1 ENHRY, CDR2 SYGVKD. V gave up 9 bases and J gave up 2 bases; unmatched junction bases: 4. This CDR3 contains 13 residues. DNA for the CDR3: TGTGCCATTGAGACAGGGACTGGAAACACCATATATTTT. It is translated as CAIETGTGNTIYF.

The chain recombines TRBV9 with TRBJ2-1, with TRBD2 matching over 7 bases. Germline CDR1 reads SGDLS; CDR2 reads YYNGEE. V trimming: 4 bases; J trimming: 0 bases; junction bases outside the gene matches: 7. The CDR3 covers 16 residues. CDR3 in amino acids: CASSRSGKSSYNEQFF. The CDR3 nucleotides are TGTGCCAGCAGCCGGAGCGGGAAAAGCTCCTACAATGAGCAGTTCTTC.

This clonotype was counted between two and nine times. The V call is TRBV16, the J call TRBJ2-3; D tentatively fits TRBD1 or TRBD2 (5 bases each). The CDR3 is made up of 17 amino acids. Trimming left V 9 bases short and J 1 base short, with 23 bases between. Looked up from germline, CDR1 is KGHSY and CDR2 is FQNENV. The CDR3 bases are TGTGCCAGTATCCCAACGGGACCTACTACCGGCACAGATACGCAGTATTTT. Translation gives CASIPTGPTTGTDTQYF.

The chain couples TRBV20-1 to TRBJ2-3, with no clear D. The CDR3 length is 15 residues. V lost 4 bases and J 2 bases, leaving 16 bases between the germline ends. CDR1 is DFQATT and CDR2 is SNEGSKA in the germline V gene (reference sequence). Written as DNA, the CDR3 is TGCAGTGCTACAGACTTCGCGGAGTACACAGATACGCAGTATTTT. The encoded protein is CSATDFAEYTDTQYF.

This chain joins TRBV6-2 or TRBV6-3 and TRBJ2-1, with 16 nucleotides matching TRBD2. Germline trimming cut 8 bases from V and 10 bases from J; bases unmatched to any gene: 14. The germline V gene encodes CDR1 MNHEY and CDR2 SVGEGT. The CDR3 is made up of 17 amino acids. The CDR3 coding sequence is TGTGCCAGCGCGGGACTAGCGGGAGGGCCGTCAAGCTGGGAGCAGTTCTTC. Translated: CASAGLAGGPSSWEQFF.

This chain uses TRBV6-1 with TRBJ2-1, with 11 bases identical to TRBD2. V lost 4 bases, J lost 2 bases, and 7 bases stayed unmatched. This CDR3 is 17 amino acids long. Germline lookup yields CDR1 MNHNS and CDR2 SASEGT. The CDR3 DNA sequence: TGTGCCAGCAGTGTACCTAGCGGGAGGTCGACCTACAATGAGCAGTTCTTC. Its protein product is CASSVPSGRSTYNEQFF.

The chain carries TRBV5-4 and TRBJ2-2, with 10 bases fitting TRBD2. V shed 4 bases and J 6 bases; nucleotides not matched to a gene: 9. Germline values: CDR1 SGHNT, CDR2 YYREEE (reference sequence). This CDR3 is 16 amino acids long. CDR3 sequence reads: CASSHKAGGPSGELFF. The CDR3 DNA is TGTGCCAGCAGCCATAAAGCGGGAGGGCCTTCCGGGGAGCTGTTTTTT.